This TCR beta chain stems from a study of blood T cell repertoires in COVID-19. The overall study: Italy, Spain and the United States were the sources of the convalescent and acute COVID-19 samples. Sources were T cells, B-cell-depleted T cells, or PBMCs; the material itself was cDNA or gDNA.

In the original processing: Estimated nucleated cell counts came from reference gene primer amplification. The assay was immunoSEQ multiplex PCR, and TCRdb's table has in-frame clones only and misses some. The V and J calls and clone size were taken over from that table, and D and trimming were inferred from the DNA. Of 60,000 or so clones in the sample, around four fifths were seen once. Sequencing input: peripheral blood. The TCR sequence derives from a man in his sixties with acute or convalescent COVID-19.

CDR3 nucleotide sequence: TGTGCCAGCAGCTTCGTAGGGGAATATGGCTACACCTTC. Its protein is CASSFVGEYGYTF. The chain links TRBV5-4 to TRBJ1-2, with D tentatively TRBD1 (5 bases). With 2 bases removed from V and 5 bases from J, the gap between germline ends came to 10 bases. There are 13 residues in the CDR3. The V gene's germline CDR1 is SGHNT and CDR2 YYREEE (reference sequence).